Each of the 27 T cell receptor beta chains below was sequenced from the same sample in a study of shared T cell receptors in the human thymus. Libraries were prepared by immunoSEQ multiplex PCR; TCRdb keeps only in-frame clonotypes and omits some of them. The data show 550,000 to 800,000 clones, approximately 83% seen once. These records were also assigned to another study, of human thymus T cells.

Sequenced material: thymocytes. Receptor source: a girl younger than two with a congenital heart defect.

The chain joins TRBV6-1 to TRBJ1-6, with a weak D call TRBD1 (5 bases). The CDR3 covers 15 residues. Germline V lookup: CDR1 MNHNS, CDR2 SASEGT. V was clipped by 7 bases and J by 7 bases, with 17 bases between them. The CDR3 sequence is CASTRDSDFNSPLHF. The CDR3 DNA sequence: TGTGCCAGCACGAGGGACTCGGACTTCAATTCACCCCTCCACTTT.

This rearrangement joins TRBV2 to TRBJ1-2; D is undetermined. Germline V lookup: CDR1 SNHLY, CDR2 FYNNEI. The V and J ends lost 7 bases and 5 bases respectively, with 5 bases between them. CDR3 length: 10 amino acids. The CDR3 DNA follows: TGTGCCAGCATCCGGTATGGCTACACCTTC. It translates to CASIRYGYTF.

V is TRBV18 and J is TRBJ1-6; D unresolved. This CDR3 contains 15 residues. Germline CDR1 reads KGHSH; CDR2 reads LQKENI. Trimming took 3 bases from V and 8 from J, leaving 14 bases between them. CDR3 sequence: CASSPARKTDSPLHF. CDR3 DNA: TGTGCCAGCTCACCCGCTAGGAAAACCGATTCACCCCTCCACTTT.

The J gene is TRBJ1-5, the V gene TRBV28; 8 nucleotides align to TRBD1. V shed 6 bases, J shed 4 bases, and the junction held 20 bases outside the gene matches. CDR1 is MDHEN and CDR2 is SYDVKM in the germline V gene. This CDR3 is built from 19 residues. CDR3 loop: CASRCRRSNTGGGNQPQHF. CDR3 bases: TGTGCCAGCAGATGTCGTAGGAGTAATACAGGGGGAGGAAATCAGCCCCAGCATTTT.

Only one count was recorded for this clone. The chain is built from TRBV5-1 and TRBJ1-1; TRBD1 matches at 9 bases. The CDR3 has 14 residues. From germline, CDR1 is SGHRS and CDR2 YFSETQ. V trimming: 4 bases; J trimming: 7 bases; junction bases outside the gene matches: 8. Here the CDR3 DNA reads TGCGCCAGCAGCCTCCCGGGGGACAGGGTTGAAGCTTTCTTT. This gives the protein CASSLPGDRVEAFF.

The CDR3 DNA reads as TGCGCCAGCAGCCAAGATAGTCGACAGGGATTTGATGGCTACACCTTC. Translating gives CASSQDSRQGFDGYTF. The V and J genes are TRBV4-1 and TRBJ1-2, with 7 bases identical to TRBD1. The germline CDR1 and CDR2 sequences are MGHRA and YSYEKL. The CDR3 totals 16 residues. The V segment lost 0 bases and the J segment 6 bases; nucleotides outside the gene matches: 10.

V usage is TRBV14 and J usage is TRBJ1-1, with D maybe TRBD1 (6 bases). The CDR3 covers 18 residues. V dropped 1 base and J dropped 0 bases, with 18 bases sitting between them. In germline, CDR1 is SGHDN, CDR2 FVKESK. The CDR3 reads CASSQVDRKKVVNTEAFF. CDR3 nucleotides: TGTGCCAGCAGCCAAGTAGACAGGAAGAAGGTTGTGAACACTGAAGCTTTCTTT.

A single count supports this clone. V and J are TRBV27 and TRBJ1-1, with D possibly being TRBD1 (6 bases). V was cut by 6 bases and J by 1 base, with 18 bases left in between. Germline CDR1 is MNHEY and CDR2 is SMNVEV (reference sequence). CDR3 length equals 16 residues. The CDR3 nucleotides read TGTGCCAGCAGATTGTATAACCGGGGACAGAACACTGAAGCTTTCTTT. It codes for CASRLYNRGQNTEAFF.

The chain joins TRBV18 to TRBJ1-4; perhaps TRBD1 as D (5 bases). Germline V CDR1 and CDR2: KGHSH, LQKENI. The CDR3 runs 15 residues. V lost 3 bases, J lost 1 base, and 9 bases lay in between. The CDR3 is CASSPHRRTNEKLFF. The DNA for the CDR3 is TGTGCCAGCTCACCCCACAGGAGAACTAATGAAAAACTGTTTTTT. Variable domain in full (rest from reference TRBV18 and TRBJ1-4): NAGVMQNPRHLVRRRGQEARLRCSPMKGHSHVYWYRQLPEEGLKFMVYLQKENIIDESGMPKERFSAEFPKEGPSILRIQQVVRGDSAAYFCASSPHRRTNEKLFFGSGTQLSVL.

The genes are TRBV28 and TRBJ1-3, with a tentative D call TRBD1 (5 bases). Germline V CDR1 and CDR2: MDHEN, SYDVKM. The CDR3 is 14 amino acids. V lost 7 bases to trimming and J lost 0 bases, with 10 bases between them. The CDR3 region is CASMKGNSGNTIYF. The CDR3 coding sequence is TGTGCCAGCATGAAGGGGAACTCTGGAAACACCATATATTTT.

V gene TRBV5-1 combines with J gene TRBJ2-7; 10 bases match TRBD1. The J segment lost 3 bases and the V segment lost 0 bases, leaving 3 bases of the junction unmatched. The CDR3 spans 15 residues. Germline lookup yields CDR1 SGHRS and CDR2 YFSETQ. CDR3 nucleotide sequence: TGCGCCAGCAGCTTGGGCCGGACAGGGGGCTACGAGCAGTACTTC. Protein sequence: CASSLGRTGGYEQYF. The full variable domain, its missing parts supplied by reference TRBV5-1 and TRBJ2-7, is KAGVTQTPRYLIKTRGQQVTLSCSPISGHRSVSWYQQTPGQGLQFLFEYFSETQRNKGNFPGRFSGRQFSNSRSEMNVSTLELGDSALYLCASSLGRTGGYEQYFGPGTRLTVT.

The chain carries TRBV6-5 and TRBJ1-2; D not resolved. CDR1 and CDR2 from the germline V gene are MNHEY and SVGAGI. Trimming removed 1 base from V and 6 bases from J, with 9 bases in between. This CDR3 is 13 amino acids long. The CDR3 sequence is CASSYFGSDGYTF. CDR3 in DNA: TGTGCCAGCAGTTACTTTGGTTCGGATGGCTACACCTTC.

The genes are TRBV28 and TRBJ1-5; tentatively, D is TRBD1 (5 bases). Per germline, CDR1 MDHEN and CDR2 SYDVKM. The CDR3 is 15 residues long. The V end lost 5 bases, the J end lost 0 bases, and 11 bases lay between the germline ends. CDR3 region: CASSRDYNSNQPQHF. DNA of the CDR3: TGTGCCAGCAGTCGGGACTATAATAGCAATCAGCCCCAGCATTTT.

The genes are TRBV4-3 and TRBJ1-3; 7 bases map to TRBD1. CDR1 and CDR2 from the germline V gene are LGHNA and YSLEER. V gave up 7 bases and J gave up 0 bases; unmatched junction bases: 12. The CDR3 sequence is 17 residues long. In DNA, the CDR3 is TGCGCCAGCAACCGCTCTGGGACAGCTAGCTCTGGAAACACCATATATTTT. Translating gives CASNRSGTASSGNTIYF.

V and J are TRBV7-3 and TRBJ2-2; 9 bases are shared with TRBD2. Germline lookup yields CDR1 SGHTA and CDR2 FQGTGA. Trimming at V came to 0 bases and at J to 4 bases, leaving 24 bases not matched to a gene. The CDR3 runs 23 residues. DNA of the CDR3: TGTGCCAGCAGCTTAACGGTCGGTCGTAGGGGCTTCCCTAGCGGGGTGCTCACCGGGGAGCTGTTTTTT. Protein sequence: CASSLTVGRRGFPSGVLTGELFF.

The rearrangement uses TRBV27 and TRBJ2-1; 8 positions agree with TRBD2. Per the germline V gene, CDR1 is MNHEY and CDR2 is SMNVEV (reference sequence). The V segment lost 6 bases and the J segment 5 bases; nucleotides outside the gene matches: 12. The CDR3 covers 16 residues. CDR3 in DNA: TGTGCCAGCAGCTGTATAGCGGGGCTTGCCGACAATGAGCAGTTCTTC. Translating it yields CASSCIAGLADNEQFF.

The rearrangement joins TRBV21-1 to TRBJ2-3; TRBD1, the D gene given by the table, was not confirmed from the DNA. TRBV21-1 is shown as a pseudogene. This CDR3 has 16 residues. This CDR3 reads CASSRGDRDSTDTQYF. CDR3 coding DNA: TGTGCCAGCAGCCGGGGGGACAGGGACAGCACAGATACGCAGTATTTT.

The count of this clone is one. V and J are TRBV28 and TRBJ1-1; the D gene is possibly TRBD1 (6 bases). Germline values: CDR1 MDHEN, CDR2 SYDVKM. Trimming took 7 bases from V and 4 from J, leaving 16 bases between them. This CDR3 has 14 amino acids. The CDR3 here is CASIYRDTGTEAFF. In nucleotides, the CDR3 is TGTGCCAGCATTTATCGGGACACGGGCACTGAAGCTTTCTTT. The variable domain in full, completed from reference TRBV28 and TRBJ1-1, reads DVKVTQSSRYLVKRTGEKVFLECVQDMDHENMFWYRQDPGLGLRLIYFSYDVKMKEKGDIPEGYSVSREKKERFSLILESASTNQTSMYLCASIYRDTGTEAFFGQGTRLTVV.

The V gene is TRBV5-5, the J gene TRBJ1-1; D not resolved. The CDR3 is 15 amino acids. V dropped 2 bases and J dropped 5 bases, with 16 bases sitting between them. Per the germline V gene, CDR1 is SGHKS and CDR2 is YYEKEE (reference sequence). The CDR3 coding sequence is TGTGCCAGCAGCTTAGGTTGTACAGCCGAAACTGAAGCTTTCTTT. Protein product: CASSLGCTAETEAFF.

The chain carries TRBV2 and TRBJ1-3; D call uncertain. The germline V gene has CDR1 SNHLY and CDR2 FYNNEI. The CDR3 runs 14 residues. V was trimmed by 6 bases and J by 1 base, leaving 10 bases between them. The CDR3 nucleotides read TGTGCCAGCAGACTAGATCCGTCTGGAAACACCATATATTTT. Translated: CASRLDPSGNTIYF.

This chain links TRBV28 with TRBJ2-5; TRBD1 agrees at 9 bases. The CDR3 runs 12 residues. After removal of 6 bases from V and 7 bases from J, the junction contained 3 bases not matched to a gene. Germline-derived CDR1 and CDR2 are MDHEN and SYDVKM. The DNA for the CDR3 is TGTGCCAGCAGCAGGACAGGGGCGACCCAGTACTTC. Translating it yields CASSRTGATQYF.

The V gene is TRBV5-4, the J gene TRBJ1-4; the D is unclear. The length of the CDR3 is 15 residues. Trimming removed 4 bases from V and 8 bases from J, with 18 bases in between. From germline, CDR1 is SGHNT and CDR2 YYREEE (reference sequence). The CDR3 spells CASSPSCRPDEKLFF. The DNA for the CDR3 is TGTGCCAGCAGCCCAAGTTGCAGGCCAGACGAAAAACTGTTTTTT.

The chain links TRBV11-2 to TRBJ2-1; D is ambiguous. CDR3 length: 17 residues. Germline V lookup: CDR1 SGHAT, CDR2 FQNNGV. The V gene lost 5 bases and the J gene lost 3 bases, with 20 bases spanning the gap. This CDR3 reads CASSPPPNSEYYNEQFF. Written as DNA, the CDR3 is TGTGCCAGCAGCCCGCCCCCAAATTCGGAGTACTACAATGAGCAGTTCTTC.

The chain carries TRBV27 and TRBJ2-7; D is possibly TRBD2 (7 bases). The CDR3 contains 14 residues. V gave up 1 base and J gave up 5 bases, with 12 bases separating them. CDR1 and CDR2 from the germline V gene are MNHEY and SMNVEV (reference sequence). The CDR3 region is CASSLWGGAHEQYF. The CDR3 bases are TGTGCCAGCAGTTTATGGGGGGGGGCCCACGAGCAGTACTTC.

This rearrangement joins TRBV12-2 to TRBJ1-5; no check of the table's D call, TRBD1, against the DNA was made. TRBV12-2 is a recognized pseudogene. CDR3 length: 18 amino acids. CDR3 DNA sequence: TGTGCAAGTCGCTTCCGGGACAGGGTGAATTTACACAATCAGCCCCAGCATTTT. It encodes CASRFRDRVNLHNQPQHF.

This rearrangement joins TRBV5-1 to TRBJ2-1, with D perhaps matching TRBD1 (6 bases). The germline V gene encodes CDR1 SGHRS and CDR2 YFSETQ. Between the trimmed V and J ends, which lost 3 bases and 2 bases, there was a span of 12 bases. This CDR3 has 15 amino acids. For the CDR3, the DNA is TGCGCCAGCAGCTACCGGGACATAACCTACAATGAGCAGTTCTTC. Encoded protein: CASSYRDITYNEQFF. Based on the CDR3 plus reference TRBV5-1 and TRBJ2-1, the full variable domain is KAGVTQTPRYLIKTRGQQVTLSCSPISGHRSVSWYQQTPGQGLQFLFEYFSETQRNKGNFPGRFSGRQFSNSRSEMNVSTLELGDSALYLCASSYRDITYNEQFFGPGTRLTVL.

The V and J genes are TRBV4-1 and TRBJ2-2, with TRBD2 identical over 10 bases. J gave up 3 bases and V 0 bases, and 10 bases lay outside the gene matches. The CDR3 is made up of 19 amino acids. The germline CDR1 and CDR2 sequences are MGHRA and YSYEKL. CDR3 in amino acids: CASSQDFMVLAGDTGELFF. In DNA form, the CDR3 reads TGCGCCAGCAGCCAAGATTTCATGGTGCTAGCGGGGGACACCGGGGAGCTGTTTTTT.